The subject of this entry is one T cell receptor (beta chain). The record originates from a study of CXCR3-negative and CXCR3-positive naive CD8 T cells. The TRB libraries of cDNA were built by UMI-labeled 5' RACE. TCRdb re-called the 5' RACE reads and shows each CDR3 protein once, DNA omitted. This sample's table has roughly 40,000 distinct CDR3 sequences. Germline CDR1 and CDR2: LGHDT and YNNKEL (reference sequence). The CDR3 totals 15 residues. The sample comprised memory CD8+ T cells from blood. The chain combines TRBV3-1 with TRBJ1-6; no DNA is available, so the TRBD1 call from TCRdb remains unchecked. This clonotype originated in a human donor in good health. Some clones in this sample may be carry-over from other donors' samples. The CDR3 sequence is CASSQDVLGDSPLHF.